This T cell receptor (beta chain) comes out of a study of T-cell reconstitution after alpha-beta-depleted transplantation in children. The CDR3 totals 17 residues. Trimming at V came to 1 base and at J to 0 bases, leaving 5 bases not matched to a gene. Germline loops: CDR1 LGHNT, CDR2 FRNRAP. Preparation of the TCRbeta library involved a method that used unique molecular identifiers. From the PCR reads, TCRdb called clonotypes with MiXCR, one entry per CDR3 protein. This sample yields about 1,000,000 distinct CDR3 sequences, of which about 29% are seen a single time; 28% belongs to the top ten. In its sample, this clonotype was seen once.

Sample: PBMCs, mostly from graft donor cells, taken 360 days after TCRalphabeta/CD19-depleted stem cell transplant. The chain carries TRBV12-5 and TRBJ2-2; 7 bases fit TRBD1. The receptor was isolated from a boy under two years old who had a stem cell transplant for SCID, so the T cells may come from the graft donor. CDR3 DNA sequence: TGTGCTAGTGGTTTGGCCTATACAGGGGCGAACACCGGGGAGCTGTTTTTT. The encoded protein is CASGLAYTGANTGELFF. Variable domain in full (rest from reference TRBV12-5 and TRBJ2-2): DARVTQTPRHKVTEMGQEVTMRCQPILGHNTVFWYRQTMMQGLELLAYFRNRAPLDDSGMPKDRFSAEMPDATLATLKIQPSEPRDSAVYFCASGLAYTGANTGELFFGEGSRLTVL.